These T cell receptor beta chains were read from a single sample in a study of blood T cell repertoires in COVID-19. Libraries were prepared by immunoSEQ multiplex PCR; TCRdb keeps only in-frame clonotypes and omits some of them. The sample carries some 16,000 clones, around 80% recorded once. Sequencing was carried out using peripheral blood. The receptors originated from a man in his sixties with acute or convalescent COVID-19. The CDR3 runs from the conserved cysteine through the conserved F or W. The D gene is left open where the match is weak. The listing skips clone size in some rows; elsewhere it reads once, few, many or a size class.

D,size,V,J,DNA,CDR3
.,.,TRBV29-1,TRBJ2-1,TGCAGCGTTGGATCGGGCCCAGGGCCGGAGTACAATGAGCAGTTCTTC,CSVGSGPGPEYNEQFF
TRBD1,.,TRBV4-1,TRBJ2-6,TGCGCCAGCAGCCAAGGGGGCAGGGGGCGGTCTGGGGCCAACGTCCTGACTTTC,CASSQGGRGRSGANVLTF
TRBD1,.,TRBV25-1,TRBJ2-7,TGTGCCAGCAGTACCTTTCTGGGGACAGGGTTCTCCTACGAGCAGTACTTC,CASSTFLGTGFSYEQYF
TRBD1,.,TRBV18,TRBJ1-1,TGTGCCAGCTCACCGACAGGGCAAAGCCTTAACACTGAAGCTTTCTTT,CASSPTGQSLNTEAFF
TRBD1,.,TRBV24-1,TRBJ2-1,TGTGCCACCAGTGATTACAGGGGTTACAATGAGCAGTTCTTC,CATSDYRGYNEQFF
.,.,TRBV7-9,TRBJ1-2,TGTGCCAGCAGCTTAACAGATAGTTCGGATGGCTACACCTTC,CASSLTDSSDGYTF
.,few,TRBV4-1,TRBJ2-3,TGCGCCAGCAGCCAAAAAGGGGGTATGCCGGCGCAGTATTTT,CASSQKGGMPAQYF
TRBD1,.,TRBV18,TRBJ2-1,TGTGCCAGCTCATTAACCAGACAGGGAAACAATGAGCAGTTCTTC,CASSLTRQGNNEQFF
.,.,TRBV10-3,TRBJ1-2,TGTGCCATCAGTGAACGGGAGTCGGGCTACACCTTC,CAISERESGYTF
.,.,TRBV20-1,TRBJ2-1,TGCAGTGCTAGTAGACTAGACTCCTACAATGAGCAGTTCTTC,CSASRLDSYNEQFF
.,few,TRBV18,TRBJ1-1,TGTGCCAGCTCACCGGGGGGGATGTGGACTGAAGCTTTCTTT,CASSPGGMWTEAFF
.,.,TRBV6-6,TRBJ2-3,TGTGCCAGCAGTCCTAACGTGAGAGGGTACGAGAGAGATACGCAGTATTTT,CASSPNVRGYERDTQYF
.,.,TRBV5-1,TRBJ1-1,TGCGCCAGCAGCGAAAACCCAGGGACTGAAGCTTTCTTT,CASSENPGTEAFF
.,.,TRBV5-1,TRBJ1-5,TGCGCCAGCAGCCTGTATAGCAATCAGCCCCAGCATTTT,CASSLYSNQPQHF
.,.,TRBV4-1,TRBJ2-5,TGCGCCAGCAGCCCGGAGAGGCCCCAAGAGACCCAGTACTTC,CASSPERPQETQYF
TRBD2,.,TRBV5-1,TRBJ2-5,TGCGCCAGCAGCTTGGGGGGACTAGTGGGCCAAGAGACCCAGTACTTC,CASSLGGLVGQETQYF
.,.,TRBV6-5,TRBJ2-3,TGTGCCAGCAGTTACGCGGACACAAGCACAGATACGCAGTATTTT,CASSYADTSTDTQYF
TRBD1,.,TRBV2,TRBJ2-7,TGTGCCAGCAGTGGGACAGGGATCACCTACGAGCAGTACTTC,CASSGTGITYEQYF
.,.,TRBV21-1,TRBJ2-4,TGTGCCAGCAGCAGACTGACAGAAACGCTAGCCAAAAACATTCAGTACTTC,CASSRLTETLAKNIQYF
TRBD1,.,TRBV19,TRBJ2-3,TGTGCCAGTAGTATGGGACAGGGAGTGACAGATACGCAGTATTTT,CASSMGQGVTDTQYF
.,.,TRBV11-2,TRBJ1-2,TGTGCCAGCCCTACTTTCGGACTGATTCCTGGCTACACCTTC,CASPTFGLIPGYTF
.,.,TRBV24-1,TRBJ2-2,TGTGCCACCAGTGGAGTCGCCGGGGAGCTGTTTTTT,CATSGVAGELFF
.,.,TRBV5-4,TRBJ2-3,TGTGCCAGCAGCCAGACCACAGGGTCCGCAGATACGCAGTATTTT,CASSQTTGSADTQYF
.,few,TRBV5-1,TRBJ2-5,TGCGCCAGCAGCCCCGGGGTGGCTAAATCGGAGACCCAGTACTTC,CASSPGVAKSETQYF
.,.,TRBV5-1,TRBJ2-3,TGCGCCAGCAGCGAGGGACTCCTCGCGAATACGCAGTATTTT,CASSEGLLANTQYF
TRBD1,.,TRBV5-1,TRBJ1-6,TGCGCCAGCAGCCCGACAGGGAGCGGCTCACCCCTCCACTTT,CASSPTGSGSPLHF
.,.,TRBV29-1,TRBJ2-5,TGCAGCGTTGTGGGCAGGGAAGAGACCCAGTACTTC,CSVVGREETQYF
TRBD1,.,TRBV30,TRBJ2-4,TGTGCCTGGAGTCTGACAGGGAGCGCCAAAAACATTCAGTACTTC,CAWSLTGSAKNIQYF
.,.,TRBV7-6,TRBJ2-7,TGTGCCAGCAGCAACTACCCACCAGCCTACGAGCAGTACTTC,CASSNYPPAYEQYF
.,.,TRBV12-5,TRBJ1-6,TGTGCTAGTGGCATATCAGAACCCGTGGGCACCCTCCACTTT,CASGISEPVGTLHF
TRBD1,.,TRBV10-3,TRBJ1-1,TGTGCCATCAGTGAGTCGAGAATCCCCGGGACAGGGCGGACTGAAGCTTTCTTT,CAISESRIPGTGRTEAFF
.,few,TRBV11-3,TRBJ2-3,TGTGCCAGCAGCTCTAGCACAGATACGCAGTATTTT,CASSSSTDTQYF
.,medium-sized,TRBV2,TRBJ1-1,TGTGCCAGCGAGACGGGACACAGGAACACTGAAGCTTTCTTT,CASETGHRNTEAFF
TRBD1,.,TRBV4-2,TRBJ1-2,TGTGCCAGCAGCCATGTGCTCCAACAAGGGGGCAGGGCGGGGTATGGCTACACCTTC,CASSHVLQQGGRAGYGYTF
TRBD2,.,TRBV2,TRBJ2-3,TGTGCCAGCCGTGGACTAGCGGGGTCCACAGATACGCAGTATTTT,CASRGLAGSTDTQYF
.,.,TRBV9,TRBJ1-2,TGTGCCAGCAGCGTAGATCCCAGCCTGGGCAATGGCTACACCTTC,CASSVDPSLGNGYTF
.,.,TRBV9,TRBJ2-2,TGTGCCAGCAGCGCCCACAGGGACACCGGGGAGCTGTTTTTT,CASSAHRDTGELFF
.,.,TRBV18,TRBJ2-3,TGTGCCAGCTCACCGGGGCCGGCGCAGTATTTT,CASSPGPAQYF
.,once,TRBV7-8,TRBJ2-3,TGTGCCAGCAGCCCGTTAGATACGCAGTATTTT,CASSPLDTQYF
.,.,TRBV5-8,TRBJ2-3,TGTGCCAGCAGCTTCGGGCGGGGAGGTACGCAGTATTTT,CASSFGRGGTQYF